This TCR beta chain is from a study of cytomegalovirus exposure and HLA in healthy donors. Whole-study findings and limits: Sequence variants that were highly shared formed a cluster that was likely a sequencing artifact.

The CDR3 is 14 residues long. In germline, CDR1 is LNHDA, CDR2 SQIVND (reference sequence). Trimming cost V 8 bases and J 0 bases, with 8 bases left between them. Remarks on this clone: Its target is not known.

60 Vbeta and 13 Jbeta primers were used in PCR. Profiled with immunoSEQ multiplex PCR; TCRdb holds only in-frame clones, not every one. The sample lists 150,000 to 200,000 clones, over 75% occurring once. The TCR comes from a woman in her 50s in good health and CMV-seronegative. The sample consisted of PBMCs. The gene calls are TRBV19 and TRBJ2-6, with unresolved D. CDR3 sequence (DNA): TGTGCCAGTGAGATCTTCTCTGGGGCCAACGTCCTGACTTTC. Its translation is CASEIFSGANVLTF.